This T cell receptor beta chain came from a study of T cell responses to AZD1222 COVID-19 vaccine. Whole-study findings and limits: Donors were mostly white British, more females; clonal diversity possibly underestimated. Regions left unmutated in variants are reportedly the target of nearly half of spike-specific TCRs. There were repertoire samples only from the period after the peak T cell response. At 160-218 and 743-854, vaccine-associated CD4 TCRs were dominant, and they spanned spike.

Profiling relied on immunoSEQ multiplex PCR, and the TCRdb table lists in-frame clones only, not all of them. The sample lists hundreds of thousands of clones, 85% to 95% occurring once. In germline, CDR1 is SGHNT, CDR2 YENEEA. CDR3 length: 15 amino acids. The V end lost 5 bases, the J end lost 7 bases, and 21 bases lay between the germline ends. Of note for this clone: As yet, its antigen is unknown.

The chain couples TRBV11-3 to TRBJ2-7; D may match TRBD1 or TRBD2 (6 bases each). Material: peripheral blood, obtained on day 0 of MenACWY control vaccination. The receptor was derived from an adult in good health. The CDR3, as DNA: TGTGCCAGCAGCCTAGGGGGTAGCGGACCTTTGGAGCAGTACTTC. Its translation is CASSLGGSGPLEQYF.